The T cell receptor beta chain under discussion was sequenced for a study of blood T cell repertoires in COVID-19. Study-wide context: Material from acute and convalescent COVID-19 was sourced from the United States, Italy and Spain. T cells, B-cell-depleted T cells, or PBMCs supplied cDNA or gDNA.

Under the authors' procedure: Researchers report that nucleated cell counts were estimated from reference gene primer amplification. Produced via immunoSEQ multiplex PCR; TCRdb's table is partial and in-frame only. Clone size and the V and J calls come from that table; the DNA yielded D and trimming. Of around 110,000 clones in the sample, over 60% were seen once. Germline CDR1 KGHSH, CDR2 LQKENI. CDR3 length: 14 amino acids. V shed 3 bases, J shed 7 bases, and the junction held 6 bases outside the gene matches. The chain is built from TRBV18 and TRBJ1-5, with TRBD1 identical over 7 bases. The sample comprised peripheral blood. The sequence was obtained from a man in his 70s with acute or convalescent COVID-19. The CDR3 region is CASSPTTGVQPQHF. In nucleotides, the CDR3 is TGTGCCAGCTCACCCACTACAGGGGTCCAGCCCCAGCATTTT.